The T cell receptor beta chain under discussion was sequenced for a study of technical replicates of blood from a few donors. Sequencing used immunoSEQ multiplex PCR; TCRdb keeps in-frame clones, though not all of them. This sample has 90,000 or so clones, with over 90% found just once. The origin of this receptor is a human donor in good health. Sequenced material: T cells isolated from PBMCs.

As DNA, the CDR3 is TGTGCCAGCAGCTTAGCACTAGCGGGAGGAAGGGATACGCAGTATTTT. Translated: CASSLALAGGRDTQYF. The chain is built from TRBV11-3 and TRBJ2-3; 12 bases are shared with TRBD2. Germline V lookup: CDR1 SGHNT, CDR2 YENEEA. V trimming: 1 base; J trimming: 6 bases; junction bases outside the gene matches: 5. The CDR3 consists of 16 residues.